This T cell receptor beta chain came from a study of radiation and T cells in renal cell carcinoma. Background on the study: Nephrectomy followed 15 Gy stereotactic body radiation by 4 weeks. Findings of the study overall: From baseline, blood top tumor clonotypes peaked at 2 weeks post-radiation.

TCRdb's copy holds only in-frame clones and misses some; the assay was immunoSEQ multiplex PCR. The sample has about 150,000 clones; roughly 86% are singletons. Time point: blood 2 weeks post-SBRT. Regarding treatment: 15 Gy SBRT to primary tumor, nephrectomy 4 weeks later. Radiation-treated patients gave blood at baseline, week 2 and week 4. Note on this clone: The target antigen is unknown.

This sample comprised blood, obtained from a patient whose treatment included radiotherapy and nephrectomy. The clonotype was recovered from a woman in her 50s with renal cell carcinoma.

CDR3 nucleotide sequence: TGTGCCAGCAGCTTAGAAAATTTGGGGTTCCAGTACTTC. Translation gives CASSLENLGFQYF. The chain couples TRBV7-9 to TRBJ2-7; D is undetermined. The germline V gene encodes CDR1 SEHNR and CDR2 FQNEAQ (reference sequence). The germline V and J ends were trimmed by 1 base and 10 bases, with 14 bases remaining between them. The CDR3 is 13 amino acids.